The 6 T cell receptor beta chains given below trace back to one sample, sequenced in a study of cytomegalovirus exposure and HLA in healthy donors. Some clones are missing from TCRdb's copy, which holds only in-frame ones; the method was immunoSEQ multiplex PCR. The table lists approximately 190,000 clones, 84% of them singletons. The specimen sequenced was PBMCs. These receptors were obtained from a man aged 18 to 29 in good health and CMV-seropositive.

The CDR3 spells CASSSHRGQWTEAFF. CDR3 sequence (DNA): TGTGCCAGCAGTTCTCACAGGGGGCAATGGACTGAAGCTTTCTTT. This chain joins TRBV28 and TRBJ1-1, with TRBD1 identical over 9 bases. The germline V gene encodes CDR1 MDHEN and CDR2 SYDVKM. The CDR3 spans 15 residues. V shed 4 bases and J 5 bases; nucleotides not matched to a gene: 8.

The chain carries TRBV19 and TRBJ2-7; D uncertain. From germline, CDR1 is LNHDA and CDR2 SQIVND (reference sequence). This CDR3 contains 12 residues. V was trimmed by 6 bases and J by 5 bases, leaving 11 bases between them. The CDR3 loop is CASSPPLNEQYF. The CDR3 coding sequence is TGTGCCAGTAGCCCCCCCCTTAACGAGCAGTACTTC. The full variable domain, with the rest looked up from reference TRBV19 and TRBJ2-7, is DGGITQSPKYLFRKEGQNVTLSCEQNLNHDAMYWYRQDPGQGLRLIYYSQIVNDFQKGDIAEGYSVSREKKESFPLTVTSAQKNPTAFYLCASSPPLNEQYFGPGTRLTVT.

The chain links TRBV6-4 to TRBJ2-2; D possibly corresponds to TRBD2 (7 bases). V was pared by 7 bases and J by 6 bases, with 24 bases between. The germline V gene encodes CDR1 MRHNA and CDR2 SNTAGT. CDR3 size: 17 residues. The CDR3 DNA reads as TGTGCCAGCACCCACGCAGGGGACCGGGCGGGGGCCGGGGAGCTGTTTTTT. Translation: CASTHAGDRAGAGELFF.

This chain links TRBV7-8 with TRBJ2-5, with 8 bases lining up with TRBD1. Germline CDR1 reads SGHVS; CDR2 reads FQNEAQ. The CDR3 is made up of 15 amino acids. J gave up 0 bases and V 1 base, and 1 base lay outside the gene matches. CDR3 DNA: TGTGCCAGCAGCTTAGGGGACAGGCACCAAGAGACCCAGTACTTC. Its translation is CASSLGDRHQETQYF.

CDR3 sequence reads: CASRKGLAISYEQYF. CDR3 in DNA: TGTGCCAGCAGGAAGGGACTAGCCATCTCCTACGAGCAGTACTTC. The J gene is TRBJ2-7, the V gene TRBV27; 9 bases line up with TRBD2. J was trimmed by 0 bases and V by 6 bases; bases with no gene match: 6. The CDR3 covers 15 residues. CDR1 is MNHEY, CDR2 SMNVEV, per germline (reference sequence).

This clone has only one observation. This chain joins TRBV7-3 and TRBJ2-1; 12 nucleotides line up with TRBD2. Germline V gives CDR1 SGHTA, CDR2 FQGTGA. The CDR3 loop spans 19 amino acids. J lost 0 bases, V lost 5 bases, and 11 bases had no gene match. The CDR3 DNA reads TGTGCCAGCAGCAACCCGGGACTAGCGGGCGGAGCCTCCTACAATGAGCAGTTCTTC. It translates to CASSNPGLAGGASYNEQFF.